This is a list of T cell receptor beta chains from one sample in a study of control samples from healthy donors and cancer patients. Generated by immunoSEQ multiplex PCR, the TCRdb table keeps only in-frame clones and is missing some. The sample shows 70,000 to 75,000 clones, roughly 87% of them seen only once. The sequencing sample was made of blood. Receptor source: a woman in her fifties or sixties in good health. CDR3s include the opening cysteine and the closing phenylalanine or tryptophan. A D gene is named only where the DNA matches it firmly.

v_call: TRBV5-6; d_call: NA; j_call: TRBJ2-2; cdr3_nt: TGTGCCAGCAGTTACCGGGACGAAGGGGCCGGGGAGCTGTTTTTT; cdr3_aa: CASSYRDEGAGELFF
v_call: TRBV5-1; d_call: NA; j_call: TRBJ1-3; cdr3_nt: TGCGCCAGCAGCTTGGCCCCGGGAAACACCATATATTTT; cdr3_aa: CASSLAPGNTIYF
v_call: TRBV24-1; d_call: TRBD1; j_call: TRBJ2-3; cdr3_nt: TGTGCCACCAGCACAGGGGGCAACACAGATACGCAGTATTTT; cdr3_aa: CATSTGGNTDTQYF
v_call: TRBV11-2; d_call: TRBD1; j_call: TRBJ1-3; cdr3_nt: TGTGCCAGCAGCAAGGACAGGGGGGGAAACACCATATATTTT; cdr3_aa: CASSKDRGGNTIYF
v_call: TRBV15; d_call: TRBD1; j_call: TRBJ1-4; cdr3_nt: TGTGCCACCAGCAGAGGACAGGGCGAAAAACTGTTTTTT; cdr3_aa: CATSRGQGEKLFF
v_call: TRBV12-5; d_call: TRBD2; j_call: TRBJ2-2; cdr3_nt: TGTGCTAGTGGTTTGGCAGCCGGGACTAGCACCGGGGAGCTGTTTTTT; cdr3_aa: CASGLAAGTSTGELFF
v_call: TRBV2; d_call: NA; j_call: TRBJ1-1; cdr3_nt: TGTGCCAGCAGTGAGGAGGGCAAAGCTTTCTTT; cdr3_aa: CASSEEGKAFF
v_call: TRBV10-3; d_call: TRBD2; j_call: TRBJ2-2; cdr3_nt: TGTGCCATCAGTCGGTTAGCGGGAATTCGGAAAACCGGGGAGCTGTTTTTT; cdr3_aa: CAISRLAGIRKTGELFF
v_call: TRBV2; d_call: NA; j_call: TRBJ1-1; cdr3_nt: TGTGCCAGCACCGACCCCGGACGGGGGATTCTTTTCTTT; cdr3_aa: CASTDPGRGILFF
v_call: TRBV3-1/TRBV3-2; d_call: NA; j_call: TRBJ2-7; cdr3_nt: TGTGCCAGCAGCCAAGGCGGAGCACTCCAGCAGTACTTC; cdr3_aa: CASSQGGALQQYF
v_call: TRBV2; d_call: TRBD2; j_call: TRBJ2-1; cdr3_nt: TGTGCCAGCGGTAGCGGGAGCGATGAGCAGTTCTTC; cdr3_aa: CASGSGSDEQFF